This T cell receptor (beta chain) was sequenced in a study of Tregs in tolerant kidney transplant recipients. Study observations and caveats: Biological reproducibility was not directly addressed, but technical replication error appeared minimal.

Clones were sequenced by immunoSEQ multiplex PCR, and TCRdb holds only the in-frame ones, with some missing. In the table there are about 240,000 clones, 80% to 85% of which are singletons. CD4+CD25+CD127- Tregs, CD4+CD25- non-Tregs, CD4 and CD8 cells were sorted. Trimming pared 4 bases from V and 5 bases from J, leaving 14 bases between. Germline V gene data show CDR1 as MNHNS and CDR2 as SASEGT. The CDR3 covers 15 residues. Note on this clone: Its matching antigen is unknown.

Sequences were obtained from CD4+ T cells from blood. The receptor's source is a human donor in good health. The rearrangement joins TRBV6-1 to TRBJ1-4; perhaps TRBD1 as D (6 bases). The CDR3 here is CASSGWAGANEKLFF. The CDR3 DNA reads as TGTGCCAGCAGTGGATGGGCAGGGGCAAATGAAAAACTGTTTTTT.